The T cell receptor beta chain described here comes from a study of T cells in Graves' hyperthyroidism and ophthalmopathy. This clonotype was picked up many times. RNA transcripts yielded amplified TCR beta CDR3 regions. The HTBI set primed first-round TCR CDR3 RT-PCR. TCRdb processed the multiplex PCR reads anew with MiXCR; each CDR3 protein has one entry. The data show fewer than 750,000 distinct CDR3 sequences, about 15% seen once. Patients showing uncontrolled infection, other autoimmune disease, pregnancy or lactation were ineligible. The sequence derives from a woman in her forties with Graves' ophthalmopathy. The sequencing sample was made of blood.

The CDR3 DNA reads TGTGCCAGTAGTTTCAACCGGGACGTAGAAGCTTTCTTT. This sequence encodes CASSFNRDVEAFF. The V gene is TRBV19, the J gene TRBJ1-1, with D possibly matching TRBD1 (5 bases). This CDR3 contains 13 residues. Between the trimmed V and J ends, which lost 5 bases and 8 bases, there was a span of 15 bases. The germline gives CDR1 LNHDA, CDR2 SQIVND (reference sequence). Full variable domain (missing parts from reference TRBV19 and TRBJ1-1): DGGITQSPKYLFRKEGQNVTLSCEQNLNHDAMYWYRQDPGQGLRLIYYSQIVNDFQKGDIAEGYSVSREKKESFPLTVTSAQKNPTAFYLCASSFNRDVEAFFGQGTRLTVV.